The following is a T cell receptor (beta chain) sequence with its context. Its matching antigen is unknown. The germline gives CDR1 SNHLY, CDR2 FYNNEI. V lost 2 bases, J lost 4 bases, and 17 bases lay in between. There are 17 residues in the CDR3. The data were obtained in a study of cytomegalovirus exposure and HLA in healthy donors. Study results and caveats: Upon later analysis, TCR association rates were observed to vary by HLA locus, being highest for DRB1 and lowest for HLA-C.

A multiplex PCR was run with 60 Vbeta primers and 13 Jbeta primers. The repertoire was sequenced with immunoSEQ multiplex PCR; TCRdb's copy has only in-frame clones and lacks some. The table lists hundreds of thousands of clones, 75% to 85% of them singletons. The TCR sequence derives from a girl between 5 and 17 years old in good health and CMV-seronegative. The sequenced material came from PBMCs. The chain has TRBV2 and TRBJ2-2; D is perhaps TRBD2 (6 bases). The CDR3 spells CASSELGAGSGTGELFF. In DNA, the CDR3 is TGTGCCAGCAGTGAACTGGGAGCGGGTTCCGGCACCGGGGAGCTGTTTTTT.